These 4 T cell receptor beta chains came from one sample sequenced in a study of shared clonotypes between healthy human individuals. Clones were read by immunoSEQ multiplex PCR, and TCRdb kept only the in-frame ones, dropping some. Of more than 2,000,000 clones listed, 85% to 95% are singletons. Sequenced input: naive CD4+ T cells from PBMCs. The subset here: CD45RA+ positively selected. Source of these receptors: a young man in good health. Some clones in this sample may be carry-over from other donors' samples.

The chain is built from TRBV18 and TRBJ1-2; TRBD1 matches at 7 bases. This CDR3 spans 15 amino acids. Germline values: CDR1 KGHSH, CDR2 LQKENI. V lost 0 bases and J lost 7; bases outside the gene matches: 8. In DNA, the CDR3 is TGTGCCAGCTCACCACCGGGGGAGACAGGGCTTGGCTACACCTTC. Protein: CASSPPGETGLGYTF. Full variable domain (remainder filled in from reference TRBV18 and TRBJ1-2): NAGVMQNPRHLVRRRGQEARLRCSPMKGHSHVYWYRQLPEEGLKFMVYLQKENIIDESGMPKERFSAEFPKEGPSILRIQQVVRGDSAAYFCASSPPGETGLGYTFGSGTRLTVV.

This chain uses TRBV9 with TRBJ2-1; a weak D match, TRBD2 (5 bases). This CDR3 region has 14 residues. The germline V and J ends were trimmed by 4 bases and 5 bases, with 13 bases remaining between them. The germline gives CDR1 SGDLS, CDR2 YYNGEE. The CDR3 DNA sequence: TGTGCCAGCAGCCCTAGCCAACGGGACAATGAGCAGTTCTTC. The encoded protein is CASSPSQRDNEQFF.

The chain uses TRBV28 and TRBJ2-7; D call uncertain. V was shortened by 7 bases and J by 2 bases, with 15 bases between the two germline ends. The germline CDR1 and CDR2 sequences are MDHEN and SYDVKM. The CDR3 runs 14 residues. For the CDR3, the DNA is TGTGCCAGCACCCCCCCAAAGGGTACCTACGAGCAGTACTTC. Its translation: CASTPPKGTYEQYF. Looking up the rest from reference TRBV28 and TRBJ2-7 gives the full variable domain: DVKVTQSSRYLVKRTGEKVFLECVQDMDHENMFWYRQDPGLGLRLIYFSYDVKMKEKGDIPEGYSVSREKKERFSLILESASTNQTSMYLCASTPPKGTYEQYFGPGTRLTVT.

CDR3 loop: CASTDSINTEAFF. CDR3 coding DNA: TGTGCCAGCACCGACAGTATTAACACTGAAGCTTTCTTT. V is TRBV2 and J is TRBJ1-1; weak D call: TRBD1 (5 bases). V lost 7 bases to trimming and J lost 2 bases, with 11 bases between them. CDR3 length equals 13 residues. Per germline, CDR1 SNHLY and CDR2 FYNNEI.